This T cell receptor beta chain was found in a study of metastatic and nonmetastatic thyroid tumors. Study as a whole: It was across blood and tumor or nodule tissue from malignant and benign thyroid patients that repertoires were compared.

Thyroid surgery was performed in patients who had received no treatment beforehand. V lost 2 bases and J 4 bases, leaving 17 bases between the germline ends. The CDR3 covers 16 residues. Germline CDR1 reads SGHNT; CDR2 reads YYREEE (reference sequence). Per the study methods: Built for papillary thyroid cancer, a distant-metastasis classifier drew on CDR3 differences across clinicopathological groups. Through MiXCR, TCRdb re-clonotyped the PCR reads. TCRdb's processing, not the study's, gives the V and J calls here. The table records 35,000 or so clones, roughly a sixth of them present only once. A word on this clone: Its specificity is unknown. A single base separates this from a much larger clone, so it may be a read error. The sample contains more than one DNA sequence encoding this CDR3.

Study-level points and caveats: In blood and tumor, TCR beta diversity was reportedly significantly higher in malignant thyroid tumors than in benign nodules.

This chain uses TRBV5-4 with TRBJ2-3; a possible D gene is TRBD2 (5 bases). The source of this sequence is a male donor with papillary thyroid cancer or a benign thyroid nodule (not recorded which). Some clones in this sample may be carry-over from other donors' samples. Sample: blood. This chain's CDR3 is CASSFPASGSADTQYF. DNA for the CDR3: TGTGCCAGCAGCTTTCCGGCTAGTGGGAGCGCAGATACGCAGTATTTT.